A selection of T cell receptor beta chains follows, all from one sample in a study of blood T cell repertoires in COVID-19. Profiling relied on immunoSEQ multiplex PCR, and the TCRdb table lists in-frame clones only, not all of them. The sample shows roughly 150,000 clones, roughly four fifths of them seen only once. The sample was peripheral blood. Receptors originate from a man in his 70s with active or convalescent COVID-19. CDR3s include the opening cysteine and the closing phenylalanine or tryptophan. D genes are given only for firm matches. Size values are once, few and many counts, or a class for expanded clones, and some rows have none.

>TRBJ1-5|TRBV15|-|-
CATSRVSNSNQPQHF
TGTGCCACCAGCAGAGTCAGTAATAGCAATCAGCCCCAGCATTTT
>TRBJ1-1|TRBV6-2/TRBV6-3|-|TRBD1
CASSYSPGTAVRTEAFF
TGTGCCAGCAGTTACTCTCCCGGGACAGCAGTGCGCACTGAAGCTTTCTTT
>TRBJ2-1|TRBV7-6|-|TRBD2
CASSLSATSGNYEQFF
TGTGCCAGCAGCTTAAGCGCCACTAGCGGGAACTATGAGCAGTTCTTC
>TRBJ2-7|TRBV27|-|TRBD2
CASSPQTSGGYSEQYF
TGTGCCAGCAGTCCACAGACTAGCGGGGGTTATAGCGAGCAGTACTTC
>TRBJ1-1|TRBV5-1|-|-
CASSLDRDTEAFF
TGCGCCAGCAGCTTGGACAGGGACACTGAAGCTTTCTTT
>TRBJ2-1|TRBV27|-|-
CASSLSTWQGNAEQFF
TGTGCCAGCAGTTTATCAACTTGGCAGGGGAATGCTGAGCAGTTCTTC
>TRBJ1-1|TRBV6-2/TRBV6-3|-|TRBD1
CASSNRGRNTEAFF
TGTGCCAGCAGTAACAGGGGGCGTAACACTGAAGCTTTCTTT
>TRBJ2-1|TRBV18|-|TRBD2
CASSRTSGNYNEQFF
TGTGCCAGCTCGCGGACTAGCGGAAACTACAATGAGCAGTTCTTC
>TRBJ1-2|TRBV5-1|-|TRBD1
CASSGVGQGDGYTF
TGCGCCAGCAGCGGGGTGGGACAGGGAGATGGCTACACCTTC
>TRBJ2-5|TRBV5-1|-|TRBD2
CASSPKRGAGETQYF
TGCGCCAGCAGCCCCAAGCGGGGGGCGGGGGAGACCCAGTACTTC
>TRBJ1-5|TRBV7-9|once|TRBD1
CASSLGQGVSNQPQHF
TGTGCCAGCAGCTTAGGACAGGGGGTGAGCAATCAGCCCCAGCATTTT
>TRBJ2-2|TRBV6-2/TRBV6-3|-|TRBD1
CASSDQGAGGELFF
TGTGCCAGCAGTGATCAGGGGGCGGGCGGGGAGCTGTTTTTT
>TRBJ1-4|TRBV28|-|TRBD1
CASSHPGTGGEKLFF
TGTGCCAGCAGCCACCCCGGGACAGGGGGGGAAAAACTGTTTTTT
>TRBJ2-7|TRBV6-5|-|-
CASSGSRPNTYEQYF
TGTGCCAGCTCGGGATCTCGGCCAAATACCTACGAGCAGTACTTC
>TRBJ1-1|TRBV7-3|-|-
CASSPPRGPNTEAFF
TGTGCCAGCAGCCCACCCAGGGGCCCAAACACTGAAGCTTTCTTT
>TRBJ1-2|TRBV5-1|-|TRBD1
CASSPSPGTGNGYTF
TGCGCCAGCAGCCCCAGTCCCGGGACAGGGAATGGCTACACCTTC
>TRBJ1-1|TRBV7-2|-|-
CASSRGIRNTEAFF
TGTGCCAGCAGCAGAGGGATCAGGAACACTGAAGCTTTCTTT
>TRBJ2-1|TRBV4-1|-|-
CASSQEGRYNEQFF
TGCGCCAGCAGCCAAGAGGGCCGATACAATGAGCAGTTCTTC
>TRBJ2-5|TRBV18|-|-
CASSPPSAGRETQYF
TGTGCCAGCTCACCACCGTCGGCAGGGCGAGAGACCCAGTACTTC
>TRBJ1-1|TRBV28|-|-
CASSLRYRGTEAFF
TGTGCCAGCAGTTTGAGGTATAGGGGCACTGAAGCTTTCTTT
>TRBJ1-5|TRBV6-1|-|-
CASSEVVRARGNQPQHF
TGTGCCAGCAGTGAAGTCGTCCGGGCGCGGGGCAATCAGCCCCAGCATTTT
>TRBJ1-4|TRBV4-3|-|-
CASSPILQATNEKLFF
TGCGCCAGCAGCCCGATTCTCCAGGCAACTAATGAAAAACTGTTTTTT
>TRBJ1-5|TRBV5-1|-|-
CASSLEPGYSNQPQHF
TGCGCCAGCAGCTTGGAGCCGGGGTATAGCAATCAGCCCCAGCATTTT
>TRBJ2-5|TRBV19|-|-
CASNPGHRVETQYF
TGTGCCAGTAACCCGGGACATCGGGTAGAGACCCAGTACTTC
>TRBJ2-5|TRBV7-2|-|TRBD1
CASSTRDRRMQETQYF
TGTGCCAGCAGCACCCGGGACAGGCGAATGCAAGAGACCCAGTACTTC
>TRBJ2-1|TRBV6-5|-|-
CASSWRTPSSYNEQFF
TGTGCCAGCAGTTGGAGGACCCCGAGCTCCTACAATGAGCAGTTCTTC
>TRBJ2-7|TRBV6-5|once|-
CASSYSGTRGVQYF
TGTGCCAGCAGTTACTCGGGGACTCGCGGCGTGCAGTACTTC